The rows below give T cell receptor beta chains drawn from one sample of a study of blood T cells in healthy people across ages. Using its own MiXCR run on the 5' RACE reads, TCRdb lists one record per CDR3 protein. Of approximately 850,000 distinct CDR3 sequences listed, under 55% were seen once; the top ten hold roughly 18%. Sequenced sample: blood. The receptors stem from a man aged 55-75 years in good health. The CDR3 runs from the conserved cysteine through the conserved F or W. The D gene is left open where the match is weak. Expanded clones get a size class; other rows say once, few or many, or leave the size out.

.,TRBV3-1,TRBJ1-2,.,TGTGCCAGCAGCCAAGCGTACAGGTCCTATGGCTACACCTTC,CASSQAYRSYGYTF
few,TRBV11-2,TRBJ1-1,.,TGTGCCAGCAGCGCGGGGCAGTTCAGCACTGAAGCTTTCTTT,CASSAGQFSTEAFF
many,TRBV29-1,TRBJ2-5,.,TGCAGCGTTGAAGCATTAGATTCCCAAGAGACCCAGTACTTC,CSVEALDSQETQYF
.,TRBV9,TRBJ2-3,TRBD2,TGTGCCAGCAGCGTAGCGGTGACTAGCGGGGGGGCAGGAGATACGCAGTATTTT,CASSVAVTSGGAGDTQYF
few,TRBV5-5,TRBJ2-1,.,TGTGCCAGCAGCTTGGGCGGACCCTATTCCCACAATGAGCAGTTCTTC,CASSLGGPYSHNEQFF
once,TRBV6-1,TRBJ2-7,TRBD2,TGTGCCAGCAGTCCTGGGGGGTCCGGACTAGCGGGGAAAACATACTACGAGCAGTACTTC,CASSPGGSGLAGKTYYEQYF
few,TRBV10-3,TRBJ2-7,TRBD1,TGTGCCATCAAGGGGACAGCGGACTACGAGCAGTACTTC,CAIKGTADYEQYF
once,TRBV20-1,TRBJ2-3,.,TGCAGTGTTGCGGCCATCGGACTCAGCACAGATACGCAGTATTTT,CSVAAIGLSTDTQYF
.,TRBV6-6,TRBJ2-2,TRBD2,TGTGCCAGCAGCCTAGCGGGGGAGTCATCCGGGGAGCTGTTTTTT,CASSLAGESSGELFF
.,TRBV20-1,TRBJ1-1,TRBD1,TGCAGTGCCGCGGACAGGGGGGTCACTGAAGCTTTCTTT,CSAADRGVTEAFF
.,TRBV9,TRBJ2-1,.,TGTGCCAGCAGCGTAGCCCCTATGAGGCAGTCGGAACTCAATGAGCAGTTCTTC,CASSVAPMRQSELNEQFF
few,TRBV12-3/TRBV12-4,TRBJ2-7,.,TGTGCCAGCACCGAGGGAGAAAGGAGCTACGAGCAGTACTTC,CASTEGERSYEQYF
once,TRBV30,TRBJ2-7,.,TGTGCCTGGAGTGTACTGGACCCCTACGAGCAGTACTTC,CAWSVLDPYEQYF
.,TRBV29-1,TRBJ1-2,TRBD1,TGCAGCGTCCAGGGACAGCCGACCGAAACTAACTATGGCTACACCTTC,CSVQGQPTETNYGYTF
.,TRBV20-1,TRBJ1-1,.,TGCAGTGCTCCGGGGTCATTCTTAAGAGAGGGGAAAGCCCTCCGAGGCTCAGCTTTCTTT,CSAPGSFLREGKALRGSAFF
few,TRBV7-9,TRBJ2-2,TRBD1,TGTGCCAGCAGCCCGTGGACAGGGAGCACCGGGGAGCTGTTTTTT,CASSPWTGSTGELFF
few,TRBV2,TRBJ2-1,TRBD1,TGTGCCAGCAGTTTCGGGACAGTCTACAATGAGCAGTTCTTC,CASSFGTVYNEQFF
.,TRBV6-5,TRBJ2-5,TRBD1,TGTGCCAGCAGTCGGACAGGGGACGAGACCCAGTACTTC,CASSRTGDETQYF
.,TRBV12-3/TRBV12-4,TRBJ1-1,.,TGTGCCAGCAGTGTAAAGGGGAGCACTGAAGCTTTCTTT,CASSVKGSTEAFF
.,TRBV18,TRBJ2-7,.,TGTGCCAGCTCCCCGAATACAGGGCGCGAGCAGTACTTC,CASSPNTGREQYF
.,TRBV21-1,TRBJ2-7,.,TGTGCCAGCAGCAAAGAGACCGGGGGCCACGAGCAGTACTTC,CASSKETGGHEQYF
.,TRBV5-1,TRBJ2-1,.,TGCGCCAGCAGCCCCATGGCCCAGGGCTCCTACAATGAGCAGTTCTTC,CASSPMAQGSYNEQFF
few,TRBV4-1,TRBJ2-4,TRBD2,TGCGCCAGCAGCCAACTAGCGGGGCTAGCCAAAAACATTCAGTACTTC,CASSQLAGLAKNIQYF
.,TRBV12-3/TRBV12-4,TRBJ1-2,.,TGTGCCAGCAGCCATAGGAGCGGGGCCCAGGGGTCTAACTATGGCTACACCTTC,CASSHRSGAQGSNYGYTF